Below are 21 T cell receptor beta chains sequenced from a single sample in a study of cytomegalovirus exposure and HLA in healthy donors. Researchers ran the PCR with 60 Vbeta and 13 Jbeta primers. Sequencing was performed with immunoSEQ multiplex PCR; in TCRdb, only in-frame clones are kept and a portion is missing. The sample carries 100,000 to 150,000 clones, over 65% recorded once. Material for sequencing was PBMCs. The receptors were sampled from a man aged 40-55 years in good health and CMV-seropositive.

This clone has more than one count but fewer than ten. The chain recombines TRBV30 with TRBJ2-7; possible D gene TRBD1, 6 bases. V lost 3 bases to trimming and J lost 2 bases, with 11 bases between them. This CDR3 has 13 amino acids. CDR1 is GTSNPN, CDR2 SVGIG, per germline (reference sequence). The CDR3 sequence is CAWSGDTPYEQYF. In nucleotides, the CDR3 is TGTGCCTGGAGCGGGGACACACCCTACGAGCAGTACTTC.

V gene TRBV10-3 combines with J gene TRBJ1-6; D is undetermined. The V end lost 5 bases, the J end lost 8 bases, and 13 bases lay between the germline ends. CDR1 is ENHRY and CDR2 is SYGVKD in the germline V gene. The CDR3 runs 14 residues. DNA for the CDR3: TGTGCCATCAGTTCCATGTCCGAGGATTCACCCCTCCACTTT. This sequence encodes CAISSMSEDSPLHF.

The chain joins TRBV6-5 to TRBJ2-1; D is uncertain. V was clipped by 0 bases and J by 6 bases, with 9 bases between them. Germline CDR1 and CDR2: MNHEY and SVGAGI. This CDR3 has 14 residues. The CDR3 DNA reads as TGTGCCAGCAGTTACTCTATTAGCCGCAATGAGCAGTTCTTC. This sequence encodes CASSYSISRNEQFF.

This clone was seen only a few times. The chain uses TRBV30 and TRBJ1-5, with 12 bases that match TRBD1. Looked up from germline, CDR1 is GTSNPN and CDR2 is SVGIG (reference sequence). Trimming took 7 bases from V and 2 from J; bases not matched to a gene: 15. This CDR3 is 18 amino acids long. In nucleotides, the CDR3 is TGTGCCTTCTCCTCCGGGACAGGGGGCGACGGAGGCAATCAGCCCCAGCATTTT. Protein sequence: CAFSSGTGGDGGNQPQHF.

This clone was seen a few times. The rearrangement links TRBV30 to TRBJ2-5, with TRBD1 matching 9 bases. Trimming cost V 0 bases and J 2 bases; bases outside gene matches: 10. The CDR3 length is 17 residues. Germline CDR1 reads GTSNPN; CDR2 reads SVGIG (reference sequence). The CDR3 here is CAWSVVPRGTGQETQYF. CDR3 nucleotide sequence: TGTGCCTGGAGTGTCGTACCCCGCGGGACAGGGCAAGAGACCCAGTACTTC.

The genes are TRBV6-5 and TRBJ1-2, with no clear D. V lost 0 bases to trimming and J lost 8 bases, with 16 bases between them. Germline V gene data show CDR1 as MNHEY and CDR2 as SVGAGI. This CDR3 has 15 residues. The CDR3 reads CASSYSIGDANGYTF. CDR3 nucleotide sequence: TGTGCCAGCAGTTACTCGATTGGAGACGCCAACGGCTACACCTTC.

The V gene is TRBV4-1, the J gene TRBJ1-2; no firm D call. Germline values: CDR1 MGHRA, CDR2 YSYEKL. Between the trimmed V and J ends, which lost 2 bases and 14 bases, there was a span of 21 bases. The CDR3 runs to 14 residues. The CDR3 coding sequence is TGCGCCAGCAGCCAACAAATCAACCGGGAACTGAGAACCTTC. Translating gives CASSQQINRELRTF.

The chain employs TRBV4-1 and TRBJ1-1; 8 nucleotides match TRBD1. CDR1 MGHRA and CDR2 YSYEKL come from the germline V gene. This CDR3 has 14 amino acids. V shed 4 bases, J shed 1 base, and the junction held 2 bases outside the gene matches. CDR3 residues: CASSRGQANTEAFF. DNA of the CDR3: TGCGCCAGCAGCCGGGGACAGGCGAACACTGAAGCTTTCTTT.

The chain employs TRBV6-5 and TRBJ2-7, with TRBD2 identical over 13 bases. Trimming at V came to 6 bases and at J to 5 bases, leaving 4 bases not matched to a gene. The CDR3 totals 14 residues. Germline V gene data show CDR1 as MNHEY and CDR2 as SVGAGI. The CDR3 bases are TGTGCCAGCAGAAACGGACTAGCGGGAGACGAGCAGTACTTC. Translation: CASRNGLAGDEQYF.

About this clone: One end of the junction is discordant with germline, which a read error may explain. V and J are TRBV4-1 and TRBJ1-4; 7 nucleotides line up with TRBD1. The CDR3 runs 15 residues. Germline V CDR1 and CDR2: MGHRA, YSYEKL. The CDR3: CASNQPGQRNEKLFF. The CDR3 nucleotides read TGCGCCAGCAACCAACCGGGACAGCGTAATGAAAAACTGTTTTTT.

This clone was detected only a few times. The chain employs TRBV19 and TRBJ2-7, with 7 bases fitting TRBD2. CDR3 length: 14 amino acids. The germline gives CDR1 LNHDA, CDR2 SQIVND (reference sequence). The trim removed 3 bases at V and 2 bases at J, leaving 4 bases unmatched. CDR3 sequence (DNA): TGTGCCAGTAGTATGGGACGGGAGGCCTACGAGCAGTACTTC. As protein: CASSMGREAYEQYF.

This clone was seen once. Other DNA sequences of this sample code for an identical CDR3. V usage is TRBV7-6 and J usage is TRBJ2-5, with TRBD1 identical over 9 bases. The CDR3 sequence is 16 residues long. V shed 3 bases, J shed 2 bases, and the junction held 7 bases outside the gene matches. The germline CDR1 and CDR2 sequences are SGHVS and FNYEAQ. The CDR3 sequence: CASSLGDRERQETQYF. CDR3 nucleotides: TGTGCCAGCAGCTTGGGGGACAGGGAGAGGCAAGAGACCCAGTACTTC.

J is TRBJ2-7 and V is TRBV10-3; TRBD1 aligns across 7 bases. The trim removed 0 bases at V and 6 bases at J, leaving 14 bases unmatched. This CDR3 comprises 17 residues. Germline V lookup: CDR1 ENHRY, CDR2 SYGVKD. This CDR3 is CAISESGTDRPPLEQYF. The CDR3 coding sequence is TGTGCCATCAGTGAGTCCGGGACAGACAGACCCCCACTCGAGCAGTACTTC.

The gene calls are TRBV7-3 and TRBJ2-6; 9 bases match TRBD1. Germline V gives CDR1 SGHTA, CDR2 FQGTGA. J was trimmed by 3 bases and V by 1 base; bases with no gene match: 1. The CDR3 extends over 16 amino acids. The CDR3 reads CASSLRQGGGANVLTF. Here the CDR3 DNA reads TGTGCCAGCAGCTTAAGACAGGGGGGTGGGGCCAACGTCCTGACTTTC.

The chain links TRBV6-5 to TRBJ2-2; a weak D match, TRBD1 (6 bases). Trimming removed 6 bases from V and 6 bases from J, with 17 bases in between. This CDR3 has 15 residues. CDR1 is MNHEY, CDR2 SVGAGI, per germline. The CDR3 coding sequence is TGTGCCAGCAGAAGATTGACAGGACCTTCCGGGGAGCTGTTTTTT. Translating gives CASRRLTGPSGELFF.

The chain combines TRBV5-5 with TRBJ2-1, with 9 nucleotides matching TRBD2. V dropped 0 bases and J dropped 9; count of bases not matched to a gene: 7. The CDR3 has 15 amino acids. CDR1 is SGHKS and CDR2 is YYEKEE in the germline V gene (reference sequence). The CDR3 spells CASSLVIAGEVEQFF. In nucleotides, the CDR3 is TGTGCCAGCAGCTTGGTTATAGCGGGAGAGGTTGAGCAGTTCTTC.

J is TRBJ1-5 and V is TRBV7-2, with a weak D call TRBD1 (6 bases). The germline CDR1 and CDR2 sequences are SGHTA and FQGNSA. Trimming took off 1 base at V and 0 bases at J, with 10 bases between the two ends. The CDR3 is 16 amino acids. The CDR3 sequence: CASSLVGGNSNQPQHF. The CDR3 coding sequence is TGTGCCAGCAGCTTAGTAGGGGGTAATAGCAATCAGCCCCAGCATTTT. Full variable domain (outside the CDR3, taken from reference TRBV7-2 and TRBJ1-5): GAGVSQSPSNKVTEKGKDVELRCDPISGHTALYWYRQSLGQGLEFLIYFQGNSAPDKSGLPSDRFSAERTGGSVSTLTIQRTQQEDSAVYLCASSLVGGNSNQPQHFGDGTRLSIL.

On this clone: The junction departs from the called germline gene at one end, perhaps through a read error. This sequence joins TRBV4-2 and TRBJ2-3; 14 positions agree with TRBD2. The CDR3 contains 19 residues. The V gene's germline CDR1 is LGHNA and CDR2 YNFKEQ. Written as DNA, the CDR3 is TGTGCCAGCGGCCAAGATAGGAGACTAGCGGGGGGGACCACAGATACGCAGTATTTT. It translates to CASGQDRRLAGGTTDTQYF.

This clone turned up a few times. The chain carries TRBV7-9 and TRBJ1-1; no reliable D call. V was pared by 6 bases and J by 3 bases, with 20 bases between. CDR3 length equals 16 residues. Looked up from germline, CDR1 is SEHNR and CDR2 is FQNEAQ (reference sequence). The CDR3 region has the DNA TGTGCCAGCAGTCTAAGCGGGAGATACGCAGACACTGAAGCTTTCTTT. Its protein is CASSLSGRYADTEAFF.

This clone was seen a handful of times. The chain combines TRBV7-2 with TRBJ1-1; TRBD1 aligns across 7 bases. CDR3 length: 13 amino acids. V lost 2 bases, J lost 11 bases, and 8 bases stayed unmatched. In germline, CDR1 is SGHTA, CDR2 FQGNSA. The CDR3 region has the DNA TGTGCCAGCAGCTTACCACGACAGGGAGCGGCTTTCTTT. It codes for CASSLPRQGAAFF.

The rearrangement links TRBV4-3 to TRBJ2-7; 8 positions agree with TRBD1. Germline CDR1 LGHNA, CDR2 YSLEER. Germline trimming cut 0 bases from V and 5 bases from J; bases unmatched to any gene: 3. The CDR3 loop spans 14 amino acids. In nucleotides, the CDR3 is TGCGCCAGCAGCCAAGACCGGACAGGGAACGAGCAGTACTTC. Amino acids: CASSQDRTGNEQYF.